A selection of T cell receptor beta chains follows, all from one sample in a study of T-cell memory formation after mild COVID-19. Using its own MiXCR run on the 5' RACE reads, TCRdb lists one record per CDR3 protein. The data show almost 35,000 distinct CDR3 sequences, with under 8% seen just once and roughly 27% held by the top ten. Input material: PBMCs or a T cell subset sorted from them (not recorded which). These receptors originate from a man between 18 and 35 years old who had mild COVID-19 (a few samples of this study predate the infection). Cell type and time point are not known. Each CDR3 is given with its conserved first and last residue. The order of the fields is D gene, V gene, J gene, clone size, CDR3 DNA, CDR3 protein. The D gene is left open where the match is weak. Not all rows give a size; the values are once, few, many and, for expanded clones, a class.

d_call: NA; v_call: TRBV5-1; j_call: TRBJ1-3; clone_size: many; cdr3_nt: TGCGCCAGCAGCAGTGGGACCCCAGGGCGAAACACCATATATTTT; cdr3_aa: CASSSGTPGRNTIYF
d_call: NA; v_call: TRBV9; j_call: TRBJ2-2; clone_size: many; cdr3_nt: TGTGCCAGCTCCGCGCGAAGGGTAAAGAGCACCGGGGAGCTGTTTTTT; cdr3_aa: CASSARRVKSTGELFF
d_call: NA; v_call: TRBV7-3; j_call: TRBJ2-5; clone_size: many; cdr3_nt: TGTGCCACCTCTTACAGACAAGAGACCCAGTACTTC; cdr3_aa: CATSYRQETQYF
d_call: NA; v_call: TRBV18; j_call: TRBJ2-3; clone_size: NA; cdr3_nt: TGTGCCAGCTCACCTCGACTTAGACTAACAGATACGCAGTATTTT; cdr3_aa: CASSPRLRLTDTQYF
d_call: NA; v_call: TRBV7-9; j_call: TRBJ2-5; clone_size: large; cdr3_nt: TGTGCCAGCAGCTTAGTTGGGACGGAGACCCAGTACTTC; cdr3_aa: CASSLVGTETQYF
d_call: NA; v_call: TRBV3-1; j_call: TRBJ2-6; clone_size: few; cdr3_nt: TGTGCCAGCAGCCAAGGTAGTGCTGGGGCCAACGTCCTGACTTTC; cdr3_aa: CASSQGSAGANVLTF
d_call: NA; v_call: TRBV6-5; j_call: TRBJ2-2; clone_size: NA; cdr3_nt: TGTGCCAGCAGTTACTACTCGGACACCGGGGAGCTGTTTTTT; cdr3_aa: CASSYYSDTGELFF
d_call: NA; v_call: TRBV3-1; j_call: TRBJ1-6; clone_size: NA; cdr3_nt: TGTGCCAGCAGCCAAGCGAGGGGCTCACCCCTCCACTTT; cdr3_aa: CASSQARGSPLHF
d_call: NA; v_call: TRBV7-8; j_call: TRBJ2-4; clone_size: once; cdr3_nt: TGTGCCAGCAGCCCCGGGACAAGTTGGACCAAAAACATTCAGTACTTC; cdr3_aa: CASSPGTSWTKNIQYF
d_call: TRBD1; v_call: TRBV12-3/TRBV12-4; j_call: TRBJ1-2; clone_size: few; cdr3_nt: TGTGCCAGCAGTTTAGTCGGGACAGACTATGGCTACACCTTC; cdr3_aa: CASSLVGTDYGYTF
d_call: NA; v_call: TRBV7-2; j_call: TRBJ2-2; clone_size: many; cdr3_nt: TGTGCCAGCAGCTTACTCGGGGGCATCGACACCGGGGAGCTGTTTTTT; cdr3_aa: CASSLLGGIDTGELFF
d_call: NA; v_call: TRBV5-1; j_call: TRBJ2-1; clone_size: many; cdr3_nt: TGCGCCAGCAGCTTGGTCAGTCATGAGCAGTTCTTC; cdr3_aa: CASSLVSHEQFF
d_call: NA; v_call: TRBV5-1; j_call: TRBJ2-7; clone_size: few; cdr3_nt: TGCGCCAGCAGCTTGGCCCCCGGCGACGAGCAGTACTTC; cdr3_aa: CASSLAPGDEQYF
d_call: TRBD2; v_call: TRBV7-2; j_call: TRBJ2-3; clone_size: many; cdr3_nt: TGTGCCAGCAGCTCGGGGGGGCCTCTTAGCACAGATACGCAGTATTTT; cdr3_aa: CASSSGGPLSTDTQYF
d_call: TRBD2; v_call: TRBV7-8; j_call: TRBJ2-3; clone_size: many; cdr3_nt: TGTGCCAGCAGCGTGGGGAGCGGGGGGGGACTAAGCACAGATACGCAGTATTTT; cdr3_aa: CASSVGSGGGLSTDTQYF
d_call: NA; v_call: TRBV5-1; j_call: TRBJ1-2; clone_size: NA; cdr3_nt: TGCGCCAGCAGCGCGGACGGATTTTCTAACTATGGCTACACCTTC; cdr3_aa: CASSADGFSNYGYTF
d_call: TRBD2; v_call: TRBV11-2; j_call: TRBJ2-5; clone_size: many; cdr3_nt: TGTGCCAGCAGCTTAGTCCCTAGCGGGGGGGCCCGGTACTTC; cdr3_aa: CASSLVPSGGARYF
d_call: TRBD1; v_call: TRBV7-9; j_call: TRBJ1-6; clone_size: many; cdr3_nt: TGTGCCAGCAGCTTAGAGACAGGGACGTCACCCCTCCACTTT; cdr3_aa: CASSLETGTSPLHF
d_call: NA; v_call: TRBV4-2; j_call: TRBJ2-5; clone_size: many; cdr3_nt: TGTGCCAGCAGCCCCCCGAGTCGCCAAGAGACCCAGTACTTC; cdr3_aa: CASSPPSRQETQYF
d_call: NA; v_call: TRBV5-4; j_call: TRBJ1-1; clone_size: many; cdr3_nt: TGTGCCAGCAGCTTTTTAAGTGAAGCTTTCTTT; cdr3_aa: CASSFLSEAFF
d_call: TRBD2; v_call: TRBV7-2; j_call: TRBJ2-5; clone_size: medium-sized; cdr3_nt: TGTGCCAGCAGCTTAGACGGGACTAGCGGGGAGACCCAGTACTTC; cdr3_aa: CASSLDGTSGETQYF
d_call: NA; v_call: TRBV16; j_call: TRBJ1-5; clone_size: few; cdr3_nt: TGTGCCAGCAGCCAATCGGCAGCGGATCAGCCCCAGCATTTT; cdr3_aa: CASSQSAADQPQHF
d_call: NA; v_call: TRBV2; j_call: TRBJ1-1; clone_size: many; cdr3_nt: NA; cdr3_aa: CASSVDFGQGSFF
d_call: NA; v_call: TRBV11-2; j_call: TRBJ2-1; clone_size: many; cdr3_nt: TGTGCCAGCAGCTTAAGGGTTGGATCGGGACGATACAATGAGCAGTTCTTC; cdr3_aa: CASSLRVGSGRYNEQFF
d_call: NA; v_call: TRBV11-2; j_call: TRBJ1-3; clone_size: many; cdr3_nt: TGTGCCAGCAGCCGAAACCCCAAGGGCCTCTCTGGAAACACCATATATTTT; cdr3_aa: CASSRNPKGLSGNTIYF
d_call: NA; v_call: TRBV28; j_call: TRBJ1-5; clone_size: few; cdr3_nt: TGTGCCAGCAGTTTAGGGGGTTATAGCAATCAGCCCCAGCATTTT; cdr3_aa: CASSLGGYSNQPQHF
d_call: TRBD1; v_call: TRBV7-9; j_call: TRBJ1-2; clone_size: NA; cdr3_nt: TGTGCCAGCAGTTGGGACAGTTCCTATGGCTACACCTTC; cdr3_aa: CASSWDSSYGYTF
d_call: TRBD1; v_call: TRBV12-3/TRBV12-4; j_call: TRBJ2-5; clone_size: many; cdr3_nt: TGTGCCAGCAGTTCGACAGGGGGCGCGGAGACCCAGTACTTC; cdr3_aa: CASSSTGGAETQYF
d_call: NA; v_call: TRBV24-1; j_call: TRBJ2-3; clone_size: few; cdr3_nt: TGTGCCACCGCGCAAGGGACGACAGATACGCAGTATTTT; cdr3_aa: CATAQGTTDTQYF
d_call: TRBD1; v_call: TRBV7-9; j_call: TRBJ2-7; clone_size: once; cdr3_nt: TGTGCCAGCAGCCCAACCGGGGACAGGGCCTACGAGCAGTACTTC; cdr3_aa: CASSPTGDRAYEQYF
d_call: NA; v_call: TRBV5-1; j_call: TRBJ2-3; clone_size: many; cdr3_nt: TGCGCCAGCGGGGATCGGGCCCTCACAGATACGCAGTATTTT; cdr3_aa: CASGDRALTDTQYF
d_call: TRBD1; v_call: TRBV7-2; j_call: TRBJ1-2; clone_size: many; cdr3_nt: TGTGCCAGCAGCCCAGGGGGTAGTGGCTACACCTTC; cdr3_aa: CASSPGGSGYTF
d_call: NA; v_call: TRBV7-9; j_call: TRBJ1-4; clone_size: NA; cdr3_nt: TGTGCCAGCAGCCTGACCGGAACTAATGAAAAACTGTTTTTT; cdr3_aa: CASSLTGTNEKLFF
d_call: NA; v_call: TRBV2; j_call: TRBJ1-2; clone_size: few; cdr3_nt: TGTGCCAGCAGTGCTCGGAATGGCTACACCTTC; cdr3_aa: CASSARNGYTF
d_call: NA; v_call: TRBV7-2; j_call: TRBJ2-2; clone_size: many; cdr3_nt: TGTGCCAGCAGCTTAGGGGGGCTCTTCGTCGGGGAGCTGTTTTTT; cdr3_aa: CASSLGGLFVGELFF
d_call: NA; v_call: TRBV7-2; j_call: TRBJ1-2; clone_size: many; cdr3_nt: TGTGCCAGCACCTTTGGCAGGGCTTATGGCTACACCTTC; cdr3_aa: CASTFGRAYGYTF
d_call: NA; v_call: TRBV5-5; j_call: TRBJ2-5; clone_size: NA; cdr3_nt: TGTGCCAGCAGCTTGAGTCCGCTCGGACAAGAGACCCAGTACTTC; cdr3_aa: CASSLSPLGQETQYF
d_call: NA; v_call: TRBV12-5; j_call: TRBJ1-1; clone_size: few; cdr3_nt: TGTGCTAGTGGTGGGAGCACTCGGAACACTGAAGCTTTCTTT; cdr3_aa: CASGGSTRNTEAFF
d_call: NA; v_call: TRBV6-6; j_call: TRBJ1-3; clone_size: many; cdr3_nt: TGTGCCAGCAGTTGGGTGTCGGGGGCTGGAAACACCATATATTTT; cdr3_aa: CASSWVSGAGNTIYF
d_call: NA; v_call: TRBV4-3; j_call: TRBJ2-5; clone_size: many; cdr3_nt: TGCGCCAGCAGCCAAGGATCTGGCCGCCCGGGGGTTCAAGAGACCCAGTACTTC; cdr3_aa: CASSQGSGRPGVQETQYF
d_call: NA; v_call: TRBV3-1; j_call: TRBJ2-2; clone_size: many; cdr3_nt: TGTGCCAGCAGCCAAAACCTCCGCAGCGGCTTTCGGACCGGGGAGCTGTTTTTT; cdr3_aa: CASSQNLRSGFRTGELFF
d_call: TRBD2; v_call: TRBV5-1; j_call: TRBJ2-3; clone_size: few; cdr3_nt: TGCGCCAGCAGCATACTAGCGGGGGGGTTGCCAGATACGCAGTATTTT; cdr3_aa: CASSILAGGLPDTQYF
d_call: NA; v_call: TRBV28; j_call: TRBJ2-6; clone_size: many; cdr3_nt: TGTGCCAGCAGTATCCCCCCAGGGGCTGGGGCCAACGTCCTGACTTTC; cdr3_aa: CASSIPPGAGANVLTF
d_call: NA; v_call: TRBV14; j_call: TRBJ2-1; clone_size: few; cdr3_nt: TGTGCCAGCAGCCCGGTAGTTCCCCGAGGGCATGAGCAGTTCTTC; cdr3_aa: CASSPVVPRGHEQFF
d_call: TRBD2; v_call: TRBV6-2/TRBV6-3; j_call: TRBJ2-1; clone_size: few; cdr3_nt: TGTGCCAGTACCAGGACTAGCGCGGGAAGTGAGCAGTTCTTC; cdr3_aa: CASTRTSAGSEQFF
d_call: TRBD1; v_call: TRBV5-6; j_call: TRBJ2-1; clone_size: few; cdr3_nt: TGTGCCAGCATAGGGACAGCCGGTAGGGGTGAGCAGTTCTTC; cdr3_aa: CASIGTAGRGEQFF